The next 18 T cell receptor beta chains were all read from a single sample in a study of blood T cell repertoires in COVID-19. This table comes from immunoSEQ multiplex PCR, and its TCRdb copy is limited to in-frame clones, with some not included. The sample shows about 68,000 clones, approximately 90% of them seen only once. Sequenced: peripheral blood. Source of these receptors: a man aged 50 to 60 with COVID-19, enrolled during active disease.

This rearrangement joins TRBV9 to TRBJ2-2; 8 nucleotides line up with TRBD2. Trimming took 4 bases from V and 5 from J; bases not matched to a gene: 10. Germline assignment: CDR1 SGDLS and CDR2 YYNGEE. The length of the CDR3 is 16 residues. The CDR3 DNA reads TGTGCCAGCAGCCCCTCCGGAGCGGGAGTAACCGGGGAGCTGTTTTTT. It specifies CASSPSGAGVTGELFF.

The chain uses TRBV19 and TRBJ2-1, with 8 positions matching TRBD1. Trimming cost V 3 bases and J 7 bases; bases outside gene matches: 11. CDR1 LNHDA and CDR2 SQIVND come from the germline V gene (reference sequence). This CDR3 region has 16 residues. The CDR3 loop reads CASSIPGQGSGNEQFF. DNA of the CDR3: TGTGCCAGTAGTATCCCTGGACAGGGTAGCGGAAATGAGCAGTTCTTC.

The gene calls are TRBV27 and TRBJ1-1, with TRBD1 matching over 10 bases. V lost 6 bases, J lost 3 bases, and 4 bases stayed unmatched. This CDR3 contains 14 residues. Germline CDR1 MNHEY, CDR2 SMNVEV (reference sequence). CDR3: CASSRTGGYTEAFF. In DNA, the CDR3 is TGTGCCAGCAGCAGGACAGGGGGATACACTGAAGCTTTCTTT.

This chain links TRBV6-2 or TRBV6-3 with TRBJ2-2, with D possibly being TRBD2 (6 bases). The CDR3 has 14 amino acids. V was cut by 6 bases and J by 2 bases, with 10 bases left in between. Germline values: CDR1 MNHEY, CDR2 SVGEGT. CDR3 DNA sequence: TGTGCCAGCAGCTATGGACTAAACACCGGGGAGCTGTTTTTT. This encodes CASSYGLNTGELFF.

The rearrangement joins TRBV5-1 to TRBJ1-4; TRBD1 aligns across 10 bases. The CDR3 extends over 14 amino acids. Germline CDR1 SGHRS, CDR2 YFSETQ. V lost 3 bases to trimming and J lost 8 bases; unmatched junction nucleotides: 4. As DNA, the CDR3 is TGCGCCAGCAGCTGGGGGACAGGGGAGGAAAAACTGTTTTTT. This encodes CASSWGTGEEKLFF.

The chain links TRBV21-1 to TRBJ2-7; the DNA was not compared with TRBD2, the D call given in the table. TRBV21-1 is marked as a pseudogene. This CDR3 is built from 23 residues. This chain's CDR3 is CASSKTRLLGRVSSGRASYEQYV. The CDR3 bases are TGTGCCAGCAGCAAAACGCGCCTCCTGGGGAGGGTGAGTAGCGGGAGGGCCTCCTACGAGCAGTACGTC.

The J gene is TRBJ2-1, the V gene TRBV4-1; D possibly corresponds to TRBD1 (5 bases). Trimming stripped 3 bases from V and 8 bases from J, with 11 bases between. This CDR3 is 13 amino acids long. Germline lookup yields CDR1 MGHRA and CDR2 YSYEKL. DNA for the CDR3: TGCGCCAGCAGCCATCAGGGCGGAGATGAGCAGTTCTTC. Amino acids: CASSHQGGDEQFF.

The chain employs TRBV20-1 and TRBJ2-7, with 10 bases lining up with TRBD2. This CDR3 comprises 15 residues. CDR1 is DFQATT and CDR2 is SNEGSKA in the germline V gene (reference sequence). After removal of 3 bases from V and 2 bases from J, the junction contained 7 bases not matched to a gene. The CDR3 loop is CSASTPSGSTYEQYF. DNA for the CDR3: TGCAGTGCTAGTACACCTAGCGGGAGTACCTACGAGCAGTACTTC.

The gene calls are TRBV5-4 and TRBJ2-1; D gene unclear. From germline, CDR1 is SGHNT and CDR2 YYREEE (reference sequence). The germline V and J ends were trimmed by 3 bases and 4 bases, with 14 bases remaining between them. This CDR3 comprises 15 residues. Here the CDR3 DNA reads TGTGCCAGCAGCTCCTTGGAGATAGAATACAATGAGCAGTTCTTC. Amino acid sequence: CASSSLEIEYNEQFF. The full variable domain, rest sourced from reference TRBV5-4 and TRBJ2-1, is ETGVTQSPTHLIKTRGQQVTLRCSSQSGHNTVSWYQQALGQGPQFIFQYYREEENGRGNFPPRFSGLQFPNYSSELNVNALELDDSALYLCASSSLEIEYNEQFFGPGTRLTVL.

This sequence joins TRBV5-1 and TRBJ2-3; 12 bases fit TRBD2. V was pared by 0 bases and J by 6 bases, with 5 bases of the junction left unmatched. Germline values: CDR1 SGHRS, CDR2 YFSETQ. The CDR3 has 16 residues. In DNA, the CDR3 is TGCGCCAGCAGCTTGGCGACTAGCGGGAGTCACGATACGCAGTATTTT. It codes for CASSLATSGSHDTQYF.

V usage is TRBV19 and J usage is TRBJ2-3; D might be TRBD2 (7 bases). Germline V gives CDR1 LNHDA, CDR2 SQIVND (reference sequence). The CDR3 has 15 amino acids. Trimming removed 6 bases from V and 0 bases from J, with 13 bases in between. The DNA for the CDR3 is TGTGCCAGTAGAGGGGGAGGGGCGAGCACAGATACGCAGTATTTT. This codes for CASRGGGASTDTQYF.

The CDR3 is CASSLDSGFTYEQYF. In DNA form, the CDR3 reads TGTGCCAGCAGTTTAGATTCAGGGTTCACCTACGAGCAGTACTTC. The V and J genes are TRBV27 and TRBJ2-7; tentative D call: TRBD1 (5 bases). Germline V CDR1 and CDR2: MNHEY, SMNVEV (reference sequence). The V end lost 2 bases, the J end lost 2 bases, and 13 bases lay between the germline ends. The CDR3 loop spans 15 amino acids.

The count of this clone is one. This chain connects TRBV28 to TRBJ2-1, with 7 bases aligning to TRBD2. Germline V gene sequence: CDR1 MDHEN, CDR2 SYDVKM. Losses at the gene ends were 4 bases for V and 6 bases for J; bases not matched to a gene: 6. The CDR3 length is 14 residues. For the CDR3, the DNA is TGTGCCAGCAGTTCCAGCGGGGTATCCAATGAGCAGTTCTTC. Translated, it gives CASSSSGVSNEQFF.

This clone was recorded only once. The chain has TRBV27 and TRBJ1-2, with TRBD1 identical over 10 bases. Looked up from germline, CDR1 is MNHEY and CDR2 is SMNVEV (reference sequence). J gave up 3 bases and V 5 bases, and 0 bases lay outside the gene matches. The CDR3 length is 13 residues. DNA for the CDR3: TGTGCCAGCAGTGGACAGGGGGACTATGGCTACACCTTC. Residues: CASSGQGDYGYTF.

This rearrangement joins TRBV7-2 to TRBJ1-4, with D possibly TRBD1 on 5 matching bases. This CDR3 is 15 amino acids long. Trimming pared 1 base from V and 3 bases from J, leaving 9 bases between. CDR1 and CDR2 from the germline V gene are SGHTA and FQGNSA. CDR3 in amino acids: CASSLVWGSNEKLFF. In DNA, the CDR3 is TGTGCCAGCAGCTTAGTGTGGGGCTCTAATGAAAAACTGTTTTTT.

The chain carries TRBV6-5 and TRBJ2-7; D uncertain. V lost 6 bases, J lost 3 bases, and 6 bases lay in between. The germline CDR1 and CDR2 sequences are MNHEY and SVGAGI. The CDR3 has 11 residues. The CDR3, as DNA: TGTGCCAGCAGCCTCTTCTACGAGCAGTACTTC. Translated: CASSLFYEQYF.

The V gene is TRBV9, the J gene TRBJ2-1; the match to TRBD2 covers 7 bases. The trim removed 2 bases at V and 6 bases at J, leaving 8 bases unmatched. The germline CDR1 and CDR2 sequences are SGDLS and YYNGEE. The CDR3 has 15 amino acids. The CDR3 reads CASSVGAGVANEQFF. DNA for the CDR3: TGTGCCAGCAGCGTCGGCGCGGGAGTCGCCAATGAGCAGTTCTTC.

This chain joins TRBV7-2 and TRBJ2-5, with D possibly TRBD1 on 6 matching bases. V dropped 3 bases and J dropped 2 bases, with 13 bases sitting between them. Germline CDR1 reads SGHTA; CDR2 reads FQGNSA. This CDR3 is 15 amino acids long. CDR3 sequence reads: CASSLSGQQQETQYF. CDR3 in DNA: TGTGCCAGCAGCTTGTCAGGACAGCAGCAAGAGACCCAGTACTTC. Complete variable domain (other parts from reference TRBV7-2 and TRBJ2-5): GAGVSQSPSNKVTEKGKDVELRCDPISGHTALYWYRQSLGQGLEFLIYFQGNSAPDKSGLPSDRFSAERTGGSVSTLTIQRTQQEDSAVYLCASSLSGQQQETQYFGPGTRLLVL.